The present TCR beta chain was sequenced within a study of blood T cell repertoires in COVID-19. This CDR3 is built from 15 residues. Germline V lookup: CDR1 SNHLY, CDR2 FYNNEI. V gave up 2 bases and J gave up 4 bases, with 15 bases separating them. Produced via immunoSEQ multiplex PCR; TCRdb's table is partial and in-frame only. Of roughly 290,000 clones listed, around 82% are singletons. This clonotype was obtained from a human donor with COVID-19, enrolled during active disease. The donor label of this sample is uncertain. The sample consisted of peripheral blood. V and J are TRBV2 and TRBJ2-7; possibly TRBD2 for D (6 bases). The CDR3 coding sequence is TGTGCCAGCAGTGAAAGGCGGGGACGGGAGTACGAGCAGTACTTC. Residues: CASSERRGREYEQYF.